This TCR beta chain was recorded in a study of CD8 T cells in ankylosing spondylitis (TCRdb year 2017). About the full investigation: To find TCR variants linked to disease, the study profiled T cell receptor beta repertoires in ankylosing spondylitis patients and healthy donors. Peripheral blood was sampled, and synovial fluid was additionally collected from ankylosing spondylitis patients. In total, the full study cohort was made up of approximately 99 healthy donors and about two dozen ankylosing spondylitis patients. Summary of the overall study and its limitations: According to the report, matched synovial fluid samples from ankylosing spondylitis patients were significantly enriched for the disease-linked clones. Blood from ankylosing spondylitis patients appeared to be characterized by a TCR beta motif composed of eight or nine highly homologous amino acid variants. Some motif variants had previously been reported in the synovial fluid and blood of reactive arthritis patients, which suggests shared mechanisms of disease initiation. The disease-linked clones showed a CD8+ phenotype and occurred at relatively low frequencies in peripheral blood.

Looking up the germline V gene (reference sequence) yields CDR1 SGHKS and CDR2 YYEKEE. Taken from cysteine to phenylalanine, the CDR3 has 14 residues. Of all the DNA, just the CDR3 is kept, 42 bases in frame from base 1. The junction shows trimming of 4 bases on V and 4 bases on J, plus 14 bases between the germline ends. For sequencing, an Illumina HiSeq 2500 was employed. Quantitative 5'-RACE with molecular barcodes was used to prepare TCR beta libraries. The authors' pipeline ran thus. Disease-linked TCR variants were identified with a new computational method built on a probabilistic model of VDJ rearrangement. TCRdb redid the processing of the public reads, applying fastp at Q25 and MiXCR, and retained in-frame beta chains. Rows matching on CDR3 protein sequence are summarized as one entry with the most common DNA and genes. The V and J calls follow TCRdb's processing rather than the paper's. The sample data list approximately 100,000 distinct CDR3 sequences, and roughly 8.3% of these were observed just once. Approximately 9.7% of the sample comes from the top ten.

To note about this clonotype: Its antigen is currently not known. No qualities accompany the bases; no much larger clone lies one base away.

The sequenced material came from blood, either unsorted or a sorted T cell fraction (not recorded which). The V gene is TRBV5-5 and the J gene is TRBJ1-1, and the D gene may be TRBD1, 6 bases matching. This TCR was sampled from a male donor with ankylosing spondylitis or in good health (not recorded which). The DNA sequence is as follows: TGTGCCAGCAGCGTGGTCAGGGGAGGCACTGAAGCTTTCTTT. It translates as CASSVVRGGTEAFF.